What follows describes a single T cell receptor beta chain. Its antigen is still unknown. No quality values exist for individual bases; no much larger clone is one base distant. The sample originates from a study of cytomegalovirus exposure and HLA in healthy donors (dated by TCRdb to between 2016 and 2019). Describing the broader study: According to a later analysis, the 120 validation repertoires were produced on the same platform as the roughly 700 repertoires of the first cohort. The study combined high-throughput TCR immunosequencing, statistical association of individual TCRs with disease status, and machine learning to predict cytomegalovirus infection status. The aim of the study was to test whether cataloging public T cell receptors could identify signatures of past pathogen exposure. Besides the first cohort of under 700 subjects, a separate validation cohort made up of 120 different subjects was used.

Libraries were constructed by the immunoSEQ multiplex PCR assay. The authors processed their data as follows. A statistical classification framework was built to diagnose cytomegalovirus status from the catalog of TCR beta chain sequences. TCRdb's version of the immuneACCESS table is confined to in-frame rearrangements and falls short of the full clone set. An unresolved V gene accounts for under half of the shortfall where checked; the remainder is of unknown origin. The DNA was the basis for D and trimming; V, J and clone size are from that table. A total of 130,000 or so clones appear in this sample, roughly 90% of them only once. Jointly, the top ten make up about 3.7% of the sample. Beyond this particular receptor, the publication reports: A later analysis lacked HLA typing for the validation cohort, so it scored co-occurrence in that cohort across all 110 or so repertoires. Most TCR sequences were seen in very few donors, while some public TCRs were found in many individuals. The classifier was reported to diagnose cytomegalovirus status with high specificity and sensitivity in both the original and validation cohorts. According to the authors, the approach could potentially be generalized to other disease states and immunological phenotypes. In a later analysis, TCRs clustered in the first cohort were found to also tend to co-occur in the approximately 110 validation repertoires, with approximately 93% of cluster scores above 0. The study listed approximately 150 TCR beta chains as associated with cytomegalovirus. In vitro tests confirmed that a few of the cytomegalovirus-associated TCR beta chains recognize cytomegalovirus antigens.

The CDR3 numbers 14 residues from cysteine through phenylalanine. The sequence is cut down to CDR3 DNA, 42 bases in frame from base 1. V gives up 1 base and J gives up 4 bases, and the segment between their germline ends measures 10 bases. The germline V gene supplies CDR1 SNHLY and CDR2 FYNNEI. Separate from the approximately 670-subject first cohort, the validation cohort of 95 to 150 subjects was the group to which the donors belonged. Recombination linked TRBV2 to TRBJ1-1, with the D gene not clear enough to name. This sequence was found in a man aged 30 to 45 in good health and CMV-seronegative. The material sequenced was PBMCs. The DNA sequence is as follows: TGTGCCAGCAGTGAAGGAGGTCGCGGCACTGAAGCTTTCTTT. Its amino acids are CASSEGGRGTEAFF.